This TCR beta chain appears in the sequencing data of a study of CD8 T cells in Susac syndrome. Overall study results and limits: CD4+ repertoires of Susac syndrome patients lacked detectable clonal expansion.

V lost 6 bases to trimming and J lost 8 bases; unmatched junction nucleotides: 13. The CDR3 contains 15 residues. CDR1 is DFQATT, CDR2 SNEGSKA, per germline (reference sequence). Patients with Susac syndrome met diagnostic criteria defined recently for definite or probable disease. TEMRA cells were FACS-enriched and CD8+ and CD4+ T cells negatively isolated. Worth noting for this clonotype: Its cognate antigen is unknown.

RNA was extracted with the RNeasy kit, and a quantity of roughly 0.5 to 1 ug was reverse transcribed using random hexamers. Amplification of TCR beta CDR3 spanned 54 Vbeta and 13 Jbeta via immunoSEQ multiplex PCR. Via MiXCR, TCRdb re-called the immunoSEQ multiplex PCR reads, giving one row per CDR3 protein. The sample lists about 190,000 distinct CDR3 sequences; around 95% were seen once. The source is a human donor with Susac syndrome. What was sequenced was CD4+ T cells from PBMCs. The chain carries TRBV20-1 and TRBJ1-1, with 12 bases identical to TRBD1. CDR3 in DNA: TGCAGTGCCCCCGGGACAGGGGGCGGAGGTACCGAAGCTTTCTTT. As protein: CSAPGTGGGGTEAFF.